This passage covers 14 T cell receptor beta chains from one sample sequenced in a study of radiotherapy plus CTLA-4 blockade in lung cancer. Profiling relied on immunoSEQ multiplex PCR, and the TCRdb table lists in-frame clones only, not all of them. Of 77,000 or so clones in the sample, 70% to 80% were seen once. Sequenced material: peripheral blood, taken from a patient treated with radiotherapy plus ipilimumab. Receptor source: a human donor with non-small cell lung cancer whose response to radiotherapy plus ipilimumab could not be evaluated.

V is TRBV9 and J is TRBJ1-2, with D unresolved. The V and J ends lost 3 bases and 5 bases respectively, with 8 bases between them. The CDR3 is 12 residues long. CDR1 and CDR2 (germline): SGDLS, YYNGEE. The CDR3 region has the DNA TGTGCCAGCAGCGAGGCGGAGTATGGCTACACCTTC. Its translation is CASSEAEYGYTF. Full variable domain (outside the CDR3, taken from reference TRBV9 and TRBJ1-2): DSGVTQTPKHLITATGQRVTLRCSPRSGDLSVYWYQQSLDQGLQFLIQYYNGEERAKGNILERFSAQQFPDLHSELNLSSLELGDSALYFCASSEAEYGYTFGSGTRLTVV.

The V and J genes are TRBV9 and TRBJ2-3; 10 bases agree with TRBD2. V trimming: 4 bases; J trimming: 2 bases; junction bases outside the gene matches: 13. Germline V CDR1 and CDR2: SGDLS, YYNGEE. The CDR3 totals 18 residues. The CDR3 spells CASSISLAGPATTDTQYF. The DNA of the CDR3 is TGTGCCAGCAGCATATCACTAGCGGGACCAGCGACCACAGATACGCAGTATTTT.

The V and J genes are TRBV29-1 and TRBJ2-3; D is possibly TRBD1 (6 bases). Deletions cut 3 bases from V and 1 base from J, with 11 bases between. Germline V gene lookup returns CDR1 SQVTM and CDR2 ANQGSEA. The CDR3 extends over 14 amino acids. CDR3 sequence reads: CSVDWSGGTDTQYF. As DNA, the CDR3 is TGCAGCGTTGATTGGTCAGGGGGCACAGATACGCAGTATTTT.

This chain links TRBV18 with TRBJ2-2, with 7 bases matching TRBD2. The CDR3 is 15 amino acids. V gave up 6 bases and J gave up 5 bases; unmatched junction bases: 9. Germline-derived CDR1 and CDR2 are KGHSH and LQKENI. Here the CDR3 DNA reads TGTGCCAGCTCTTCGGGAGCGGGAAGGACCGGGGAGCTGTTTTTT. This sequence encodes CASSSGAGRTGELFF.

The V and J genes are TRBV10-3 and TRBJ1-2, with 8 bases lining up with TRBD1. CDR3 length: 14 residues. The V gene's germline CDR1 is ENHRY and CDR2 SYGVKD. The V gene end was trimmed by 4 bases and the J gene end by 5 bases; junction bases not matched to a gene: 6. CDR3 sequence reads: CAISGTGLGYGYTF. In nucleotides, the CDR3 is TGTGCCATCAGTGGGACAGGGTTAGGGTATGGCTACACCTTC.

The chain links TRBV14 to TRBJ2-5; TRBD1 agrees at 10 bases. There are 16 residues in the CDR3. Unmatched junction bases numbered 9, after V lost 3 bases and J lost 5 bases. Per germline, CDR1 SGHDN and CDR2 FVKESK. The DNA of the CDR3 is TGTGCCAGCAGCCACAGACAGGGGGCTCGCTGGGAGACCCAGTACTTC. Protein sequence: CASSHRQGARWETQYF.

The chain carries TRBV9 and TRBJ2-5, with 12 bases identical to TRBD2. CDR1 SGDLS and CDR2 YYNGEE come from the germline V gene. V shed 0 bases and J 1 base; nucleotides not matched to a gene: 1. CDR3 length equals 16 residues. The CDR3 DNA reads TGTGCCAGCAGCGTAGCGGGACTAGCGGGCCAAGAGACCCAGTACTTC. Translated: CASSVAGLAGQETQYF. Full variable domain (remainder filled in from reference TRBV9 and TRBJ2-5): DSGVTQTPKHLITATGQRVTLRCSPRSGDLSVYWYQQSLDQGLQFLIQYYNGEERAKGNILERFSAQQFPDLHSELNLSSLELGDSALYFCASSVAGLAGQETQYFGPGTRLLVL.

V gene TRBV18 combines with J gene TRBJ1-4; TRBD1 matches at 8 bases. Germline V CDR1 and CDR2: KGHSH, LQKENI. The CDR3 covers 14 residues. The trim removed 3 bases at V and 6 bases at J, leaving 3 bases unmatched. The CDR3 protein is CASSPDRGYEKLFF. As DNA, the CDR3 is TGTGCCAGCTCACCTGACAGGGGTTATGAAAAACTGTTTTTT.

V and J are TRBV7-9 and TRBJ1-2; a weak D match, TRBD1 (5 bases). V lost 3 bases to trimming and J lost 3 bases, with 11 bases between them. CDR1 is SEHNR and CDR2 is FQNEAQ in the germline V gene (reference sequence). This CDR3 comprises 14 residues. Here the CDR3 reads CASSLNQGYYGYTF. The CDR3 DNA is TGTGCCAGCAGCTTGAATCAGGGTTACTATGGCTACACCTTC.

The chain links TRBV28 to TRBJ1-4; a possible D gene is TRBD1 (5 bases). The V and J ends lost 3 bases and 8 bases respectively, with 13 bases between them. The CDR3 runs to 14 residues. Germline V gene sequence: CDR1 MDHEN, CDR2 SYDVKM. As DNA, the CDR3 is TGTGCCAGCAGTTTGTTTCGGGGGTACGAAAAACTGTTTTTT. Protein product: CASSLFRGYEKLFF.

The CDR3: CATSRDQGGAGETQYF. The DNA of the CDR3 is TGTGCCACCAGCAGAGATCAAGGGGGAGCAGGTGAGACCCAGTACTTC. V usage is TRBV15 and J usage is TRBJ2-5; tentative D call: TRBD1 (6 bases). The germline V gene has CDR1 LNHNV and CDR2 YYDKDF (reference sequence). This CDR3 contains 16 residues. V was pared by 0 bases and J by 5 bases, with 16 bases between.

The CDR3 sequence: CASSQDGPGGSYGYTF. DNA for the CDR3: TGCGCCAGCAGCCAAGATGGGCCAGGGGGCTCCTATGGCTACACCTTC. The chain links TRBV4-3 to TRBJ1-2; TRBD1 matches at 8 bases. The germline CDR1 and CDR2 sequences are LGHNA and YSLEER. V was pared by 0 bases and J by 4 bases, with 7 bases of the junction left unmatched. CDR3 size: 16 residues.

DNA of the CDR3: TGCGCCAGCAGCTTGGTTCAGGGGCACCCGGGGGAGCAGTACTTC. This gives the protein CASSLVQGHPGEQYF. This rearrangement joins TRBV5-1 to TRBJ2-7; TRBD1 is a possible D gene (6 bases). V was pared by 0 bases and J by 7 bases, with 17 bases between. The length of the CDR3 is 15 residues. CDR1 and CDR2 (germline): SGHRS, YFSETQ.

The genes are TRBV25-1 and TRBJ1-1; D remains unclear. Looked up from germline, CDR1 is MGHDK and CDR2 is SYGVNS. The V end lost 5 bases, the J end lost 1 base, and 11 bases lay between the germline ends. The CDR3 covers 14 residues. The CDR3 nucleotides read TGTGCCAGCAGTAAGCTAGCCTCGAACACTGAAGCTTTCTTT. Protein: CASSKLASNTEAFF.